Shown below are 9 T cell receptor beta chains from a single sample sequenced in a study of cytomegalovirus exposure and HLA in healthy donors. Clones were read by immunoSEQ multiplex PCR, and TCRdb kept only the in-frame ones, dropping some. The sample has tens of thousands of clones; around 96% are singletons. Input material: PBMCs. The receptors originated from a woman between 18 and 29 years old in good health and CMV-seronegative.

This chain joins TRBV7-9 and TRBJ1-2, with a possible D match to TRBD1 (5 bases). Germline-derived CDR1 and CDR2 are SEHNR and FQNEAQ (reference sequence). Trimming took off 5 bases at V and 7 bases at J, with 17 bases between the two ends. This CDR3 has 14 residues. The CDR3 here is CASSPRTSQGGYTF. The CDR3 nucleotides are TGTGCCAGCAGCCCCCGAACCTCCCAGGGTGGCTACACCTTC.

V and J are TRBV27 and TRBJ2-2; D perhaps matches TRBD1 (5 bases). Trimming left V 8 bases short and J 3 bases short, with 13 bases between. The CDR3 loop spans 14 amino acids. In germline, CDR1 is MNHEY, CDR2 SMNVEV (reference sequence). The CDR3 coding sequence is TGTGCCAGCGGGGCGCCGGCAGACACCGGGGAGCTGTTTTTT. It specifies CASGAPADTGELFF.

This clone was seen a single time. The chain uses TRBV18 and TRBJ2-2; 9 bases fit TRBD2. The germline V gene has CDR1 KGHSH and CDR2 LQKENI. The trim removed 4 bases at V and 0 bases at J, leaving 9 bases unmatched. The CDR3 has 18 residues. CDR3 in amino acids: CASSLLRASGTNTGELFF. The CDR3 DNA is TGTGCCAGCTCACTTCTTCGGGCTAGCGGGACGAACACCGGGGAGCTGTTTTTT.

This clone has more than one count but fewer than ten. The CDR3 region has the DNA TGTGCCAGCAGCCAATTGGGGGGGCCTCAAGAGACCCAGTACTTC. This gives the protein CASSQLGGPQETQYF. V and J are TRBV14 and TRBJ2-5, with a weak D call TRBD2 (7 bases). V gave up 2 bases and J gave up 2 bases, with 12 bases separating them. Germline assignment: CDR1 SGHDN and CDR2 FVKESK. This CDR3 contains 15 residues.

The genes are TRBV4-2 and TRBJ2-7; 9 nucleotides align to TRBD2. With 1 base clipped from V and 2 bases from J, the junction kept 6 bases outside the gene matches. CDR3 length: 16 amino acids. Germline CDR1 and CDR2: LGHNA and YNFKEQ. CDR3 DNA sequence: TGTGCCAGCAGCCAAGCCGCGGGACTAGCTCCCTACGAGCAGTACTTC. Amino acids: CASSQAAGLAPYEQYF.

J is TRBJ2-3 and V is TRBV2; 8 positions agree with TRBD2. V trimming: 11 bases; J trimming: 0 bases; junction bases outside the gene matches: 16. Germline CDR1 and CDR2: SNHLY and FYNNEI. The CDR3 is 17 residues long. In DNA, the CDR3 is TGTGCCGCGGCCCCGCTAGCGGGTTCCTCTAGCACAGATACGCAGTATTTT. Translated: CAAAPLAGSSSTDTQYF.

The V gene is TRBV10-1, the J gene TRBJ1-1, with 11 nucleotides matching TRBD1. Trimming removed 3 bases from V and 1 base from J; junction bases left unmatched: 4. The CDR3 covers 16 residues. The germline V gene has CDR1 WNHNN and CDR2 SYGVQD (reference sequence). CDR3 nucleotide sequence: TGCGCCAGCAGTGAATCGGGACAGGGGGAGAACACTGAAGCTTTCTTT. As protein: CASSESGQGENTEAFF.

V and J are TRBV11-2 and TRBJ1-2, with 11 positions matching TRBD1. The CDR3 consists of 17 residues. J was trimmed by 4 bases and V by 0 bases; bases with no gene match: 7. Germline lookup yields CDR1 SGHAT and CDR2 FQNNGV. As DNA, the CDR3 is TGTGCCAGCAGCTTAGACCTGGGACAGGGGGTGTCCTATGGCTACACCTTC. Amino acid sequence: CASSLDLGQGVSYGYTF.

The chain has TRBV5-6 and TRBJ2-2; 7 nucleotides align to TRBD1. J gave up 4 bases and V 3 bases, and 9 bases lay outside the gene matches. The germline V gene encodes CDR1 SGHDT and CDR2 YYEEEE. The CDR3 runs to 16 residues. The CDR3 here is CASSSGRGLPTGELFF. CDR3 DNA sequence: TGTGCCAGCAGCTCCGGAAGGGGGCTACCCACCGGGGAGCTGTTTTTT.